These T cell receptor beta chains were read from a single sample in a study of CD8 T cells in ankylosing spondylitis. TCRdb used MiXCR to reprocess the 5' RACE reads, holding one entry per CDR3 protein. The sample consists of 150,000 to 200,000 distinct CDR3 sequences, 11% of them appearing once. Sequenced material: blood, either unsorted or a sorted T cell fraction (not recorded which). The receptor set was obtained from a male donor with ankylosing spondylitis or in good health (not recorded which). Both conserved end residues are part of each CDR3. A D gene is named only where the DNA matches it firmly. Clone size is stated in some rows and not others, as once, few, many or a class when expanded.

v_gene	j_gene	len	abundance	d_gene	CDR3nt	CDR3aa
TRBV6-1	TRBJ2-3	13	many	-	TGTGCCAGCAGTGGGGGGAATACAGATACGCAGTATTTT	CASSGGNTDTQYF
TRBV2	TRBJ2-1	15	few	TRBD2	TGTGCCAGCAGTGAGGGCGGGAGGTGGAACAATGAGCAGTTCTTC	CASSEGGRWNNEQFF
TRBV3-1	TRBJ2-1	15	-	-	TGTGCCAGCAGCCAAGAGGCTAACTCCTACAATGAGCAGTTCTTC	CASSQEANSYNEQFF
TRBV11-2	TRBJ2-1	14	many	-	TGTGCCAGCAGCCTAACAGGGAGAAACAATGAGCAGTTCTTC	CASSLTGRNNEQFF
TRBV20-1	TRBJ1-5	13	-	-	TGCAGTGCTAATTCCGGGATCAATCAGCCCCAGCATTTT	CSANSGINQPQHF
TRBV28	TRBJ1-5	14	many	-	TGTGCCAGCAGTGAAAAGGATAGCAATCAGCCCCAGCATTTT	CASSEKDSNQPQHF
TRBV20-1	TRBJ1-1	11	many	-	TGCAGTGCTAGAGAAGACAGGGAAGCTTTCTTT	CSAREDREAFF
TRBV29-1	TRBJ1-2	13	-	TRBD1	TGCAGCGTCAAACAGGGGGGTAACTATGGCTACACCTTC	CSVKQGGNYGYTF
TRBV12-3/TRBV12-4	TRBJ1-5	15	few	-	TGTGCCAGCAGTTTATCACGGGCTTACAGTCAGCCCCAGCATTTT	CASSLSRAYSQPQHF
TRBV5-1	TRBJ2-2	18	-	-	TGCGCCAGCTCATTTTTAGCGGCCGGGGGGCCCGACACCGGGGAGCTGTTTTTT	CASSFLAAGGPDTGELFF
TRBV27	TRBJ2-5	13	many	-	TGTGCCAGCAGTTTTTTAGCGGAAGAGACCCAGTACTTC	CASSFLAEETQYF
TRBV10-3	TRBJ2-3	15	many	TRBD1	TGTGCCATCAGTGAGCCGGGACAGTACTTAGATACGCAGTATTTT	CAISEPGQYLDTQYF
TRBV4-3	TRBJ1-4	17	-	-	TGCGCCAGCAGCCAAGGAGCGAGACAAGGTGTCGGTGAAAAACTGTTTTTT	CASSQGARQGVGEKLFF
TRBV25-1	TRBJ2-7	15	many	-	TGTGCCAGCAGTGACCCGCTGGTTAGCTCCTACGAGCAGTACTTC	CASSDPLVSSYEQYF
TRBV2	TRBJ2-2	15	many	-	TGTGCCAGCAGTGAGGACGGCAGCCGCACCGGGGAGCTGTTTTTT	CASSEDGSRTGELFF
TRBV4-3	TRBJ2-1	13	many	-	TGCGCCAGCAGCGGGGGCGCTTACAATGAGCAGTTCTTC	CASSGGAYNEQFF
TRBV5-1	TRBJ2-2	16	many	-	TGCGCCAGCAGCTTCTCCAGGGCCGCGAACACCGGGGAGCTGTTTTTT	CASSFSRAANTGELFF
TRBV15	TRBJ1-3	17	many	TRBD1	TGTGCCACCAGCAGAGCTTCCGGGACAGGGCCTGGAAACACCATATATTTT	CATSRASGTGPGNTIYF
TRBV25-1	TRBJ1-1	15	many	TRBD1	TGTGCCAGCAGAGATTCACAGGGGTCGAACACTGAAGCTTTCTTT	CASRDSQGSNTEAFF
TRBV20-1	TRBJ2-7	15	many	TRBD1	TGCAGTGCCAATGCCCGGACAGGGGGTGAGAACGAGCAGTACTTC	CSANARTGGENEQYF
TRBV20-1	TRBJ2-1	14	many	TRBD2	TGCAGTGCTAGAGATTGGACTAGCGGGAGGGAGCAGTTCTTC	CSARDWTSGREQFF
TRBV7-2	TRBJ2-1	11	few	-	TGTGCCAGCAGCTGGATCAATGAGCAGTTCTTC	CASSWINEQFF
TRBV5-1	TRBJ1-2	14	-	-	TGCGCCAGCAGCTTGGCCGAGCGTAACTATGGCTACACCTTC	CASSLAERNYGYTF
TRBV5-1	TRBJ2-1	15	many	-	TGCGCCAGCAGTCCAAGACGGGGGGCAGGCGATGAGCAGTTCTTC	CASSPRRGAGDEQFF
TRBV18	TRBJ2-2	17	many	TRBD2	TGTGCCAGCTCACCGGGACTAGCGGGAGGAGCGACCGGGGAGCTGTTTTTT	CASSPGLAGGATGELFF
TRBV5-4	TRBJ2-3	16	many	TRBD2	TGTGCCAGCAGCTTGGGCGGGAGGACCAGCACAGATACGCAGTATTTT	CASSLGGRTSTDTQYF
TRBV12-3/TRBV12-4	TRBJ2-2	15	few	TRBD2	TGTGCCAGCAGACCTCCTAGCGGGATAACCGGGGAGCTGTTTTTT	CASRPPSGITGELFF
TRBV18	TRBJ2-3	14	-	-	TGTGCCAGCTCAATGGGATTGGGCACAGATACGCAGTATTTT	CASSMGLGTDTQYF
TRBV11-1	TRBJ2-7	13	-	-	TGTGCCAGCAGCTTAGAGGGTTACTACGAGCAGTACTTC	CASSLEGYYEQYF
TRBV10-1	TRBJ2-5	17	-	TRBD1	TGCGCCAGCAGTGTGATCCCCAGGACAGGGACGAAAAAGACCCAGTACTTC	CASSVIPRTGTKKTQYF
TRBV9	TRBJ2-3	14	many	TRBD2	TGTGCCAGCAGCGAGCGGGGTCAGGGTCATACGCAGTATTTT	CASSERGQGHTQYF
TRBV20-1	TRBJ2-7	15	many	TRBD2	TGCAGTGCAACGGGACTAGCGGGGCATACCTACGAGCAGTACTTC	CSATGLAGHTYEQYF
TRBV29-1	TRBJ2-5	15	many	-	TGCAGCGTTGGGGGTGGCAGGGTCTCTTCGGAGACCCAGTACTTC	CSVGGGRVSSETQYF
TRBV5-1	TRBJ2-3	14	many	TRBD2	TGCGCCAGCAGCTATGGCGGGGGAACAGATACGCAGTATTTT	CASSYGGGTDTQYF
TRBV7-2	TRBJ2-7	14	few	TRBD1	TGTGCCAGCAGTTTGGGACAGGGGTACAACGAGCAGTACTTC	CASSLGQGYNEQYF
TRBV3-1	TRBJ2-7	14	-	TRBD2	TGTGCCAGCATCTCCACTAGCGGGCCCTACGAGCAGTACTTC	CASISTSGPYEQYF
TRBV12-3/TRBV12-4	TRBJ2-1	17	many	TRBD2	TGTGCCAGCAGTCCCAGACTAGCGGGGGGCCCAATCAATGAGCAGTTCTTC	CASSPRLAGGPINEQFF
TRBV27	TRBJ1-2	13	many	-	TGTGCCAGCAGTTTCGTCACGGGCGGTGGCTACACCTTC	CASSFVTGGGYTF
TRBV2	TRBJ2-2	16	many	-	TGTGCCAGCAGTCCGGACACCCCCGGCAACACCGGGGAGCTGTTTTTT	CASSPDTPGNTGELFF
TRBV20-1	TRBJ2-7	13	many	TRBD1	TGCAGTGCTGCGAGACAGGGGGCAAGCGAGCAGTACTTC	CSAARQGASEQYF
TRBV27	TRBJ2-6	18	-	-	TGTGCCAGCAGTTTATGGGGCGGAGATGGCTCTGGGGCCAACGTCCTGACTTTC	CASSLWGGDGSGANVLTF
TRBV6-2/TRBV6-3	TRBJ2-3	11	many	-	TGTGCCAGCAGTTTCGGAAATACGCAGTATTTT	CASSFGNTQYF
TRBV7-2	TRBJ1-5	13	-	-	TGTGCCAGCAGCTTTAATAAAGATCAGCCCCAGCATTTT	CASSFNKDQPQHF
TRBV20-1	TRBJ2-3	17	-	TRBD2	TGCTGTGCTAGAGACCCCTGGGGACTAGATTTCACAGATACGCAGTATTTT	CCARDPWGLDFTDTQYF
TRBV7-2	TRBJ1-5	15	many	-	TGTGCCAGCAGCCCTCGGACAGATAGCAATCAGCCCCAGCATTTT	CASSPRTDSNQPQHF
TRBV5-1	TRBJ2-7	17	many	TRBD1	TGCGCCAGCAGCCTGGACGGACGACCGGGACAGGGAGGCGAGCAGTACTTC	CASSLDGRPGQGGEQYF
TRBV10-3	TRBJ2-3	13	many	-	TGTGCCACCCTAAGCGGTAGCACAGATACGCAGTATTTT	CATLSGSTDTQYF
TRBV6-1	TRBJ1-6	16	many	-	TGTGCCAGCAGTGAAGTTCTGTGGACAGCAAATTCACCCCTCCACTTT	CASSEVLWTANSPLHF
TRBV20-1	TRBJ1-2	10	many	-	TGCAGTGCCCAAGTAGATGGCTACACCTTC	CSAQVDGYTF
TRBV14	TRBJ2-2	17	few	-	TGTGCCAGCAGCCAAGATCTGGCAGGGTCGAACACCGGGGAGCTGTTTTTT	CASSQDLAGSNTGELFF
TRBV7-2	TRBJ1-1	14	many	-	TGTGCCAGCAGCTTAGGTCCCAAGATCACTGAAGCTTTCTTT	CASSLGPKITEAFF
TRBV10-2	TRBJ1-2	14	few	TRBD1	TGCGCCAGCGGAGGACAGGGGGTAAACTATGGCTACACCTTC	CASGGQGVNYGYTF
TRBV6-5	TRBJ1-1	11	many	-	TGTGCCAGCAGTGGGGGAGCCGAAGCTTTCTTT	CASSGGAEAFF
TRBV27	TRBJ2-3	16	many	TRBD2	TGTGCCAGCAGTCAAACGTTTAGCGGGGGACTTTATACGCAGTATTTT	CASSQTFSGGLYTQYF